The TCR beta chain described here comes from a study of blood T cell repertoires in COVID-19. Clones were sequenced by immunoSEQ multiplex PCR, and TCRdb holds only the in-frame ones, with some missing. The sample lists roughly 150,000 clones; roughly 84% were seen once. The receptor comes from a woman aged 80 or older with active or convalescent COVID-19. Material for sequencing was peripheral blood.

The CDR3 sequence: CASSRRGDYGYTF. For the CDR3, the DNA is TGTGCCAGCTCACGCAGGGGGGACTATGGCTACACCTTC. The chain links TRBV6-5 to TRBJ1-2, with 7 positions matching TRBD1. In germline, CDR1 is MNHEY, CDR2 SVGAGI. The CDR3 has 13 amino acids. Trimming at V came to 8 bases and at J to 3 bases, leaving 6 bases not matched to a gene.